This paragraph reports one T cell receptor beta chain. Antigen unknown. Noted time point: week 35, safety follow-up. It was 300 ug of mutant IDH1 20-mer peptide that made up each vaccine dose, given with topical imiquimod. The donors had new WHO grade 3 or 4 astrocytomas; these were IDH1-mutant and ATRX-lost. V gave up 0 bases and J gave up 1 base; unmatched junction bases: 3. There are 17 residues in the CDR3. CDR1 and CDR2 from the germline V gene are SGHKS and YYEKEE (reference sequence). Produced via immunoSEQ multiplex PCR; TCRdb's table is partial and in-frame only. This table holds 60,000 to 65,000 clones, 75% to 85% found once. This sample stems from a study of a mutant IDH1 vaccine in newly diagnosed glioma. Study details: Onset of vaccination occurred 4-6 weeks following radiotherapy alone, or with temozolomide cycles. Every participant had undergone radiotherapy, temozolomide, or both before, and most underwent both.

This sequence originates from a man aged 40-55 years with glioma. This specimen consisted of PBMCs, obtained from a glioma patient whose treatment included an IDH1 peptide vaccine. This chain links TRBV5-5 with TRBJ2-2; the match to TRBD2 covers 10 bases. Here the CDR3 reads CASSLELAGRNTGELFF. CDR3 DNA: TGTGCCAGCAGCTTGGAACTAGCGGGAAGGAACACCGGGGAGCTGTTTTTT.